The sequence of this TCR beta chain was determined in a study of T cell repertoires and Cas9 in healthy adults. About the study: Multi-effector potency, cytotoxicity and lineage were assessed in SpCas9-reactive CD4 and CD8 T cells. Overall study findings and caveats: Reportedly, SpCas9-reactive effector T cell proliferation and function were mitigated by SpCas9-reactive Tregs in vitro.

Sequencing used immunoSEQ multiplex PCR; TCRdb keeps in-frame clones, though not all of them. The table has more than 20,000 clones, about 92% seen once. As to this clone: Its target is not known.

V shed 2 bases, J shed 0 bases, and the junction held 1 base outside the gene matches. The germline V gene has CDR1 SGHTS and CDR2 YDEGEE. The CDR3 contains 14 residues. This TCR came from a human donor in good health. The chain is built from TRBV5-8 and TRBJ1-1; 7 nucleotides match TRBD1. The sample comprised CD4+ effector T cells (CD127+, CD25-, CD137-, CD154-) from PBMCs; culture status not recorded. CDR3 DNA sequence: TGTGCCAGCAGCTTCAGGGGGATGAACACTGAAGCTTTCTTT. The encoded protein is CASSFRGMNTEAFF.